This T cell receptor beta chain is from a study of human T cells and chemical hapten exposure. The CDR3 has 16 residues. V lost 5 bases and J lost 5, with 21 bases in between. The germline gives CDR1 SGHAT, CDR2 FQNNGV. Using its own MiXCR run on the RACE reads, TCRdb lists one record per CDR3 protein. The repertoire includes about 52,000 distinct CDR3 sequences, around 10% of them detected once, and 1.8% sits in the top ten. Noted time point: patch test 1, 2 weeks after DPC sensitization. Treatment: therapeutic diphenylcyclopropenone sensitization with weekly scalp DPC. Total RNA extraction was carried out from unfractionated whole blood.

This sequence was found in a middle-aged woman with alopecia areata. Some clones in this sample may be carry-over from other donors' samples. The chain is built from TRBV11-2 and TRBJ2-5, with D possibly matching TRBD2 (6 bases). Sequencing used whole blood, obtained in connection with sensitization to the hapten diphenylcyclopropenone (DPC). The CDR3 protein is CASSQKGTGAEETQYF. The CDR3, as DNA: TGTGCCAGCAGCCAGAAAGGAACGGGAGCCGAGGAGACCCAGTACTTC.